This passage covers 13 T cell receptor beta chains from one sample sequenced in a study of control samples from healthy donors and cancer patients. Measured with immunoSEQ multiplex PCR; TCRdb has only the in-frame clones, and not every one. Of 150,000 to 200,000 clones in the sample, 90% to 95% were seen once. Sequences were obtained from blood. These TCRs come from a woman aged 30 to 39 in good health.

The gene calls are TRBV28 and TRBJ2-2; weak D call: TRBD1 (5 bases). The germline V gene encodes CDR1 MDHEN and CDR2 SYDVKM. V lost 3 bases and J 5 bases, leaving 7 bases between the germline ends. This CDR3 is built from 13 residues. This chain's CDR3 is CASSLGPTGELFF. The DNA for the CDR3 is TGTGCCAGCAGTTTGGGGCCGACCGGGGAGCTGTTTTTT.

The rearrangement links TRBV6-6 to TRBJ2-1; no reliable D call. V was trimmed by 5 bases and J by 8 bases, leaving 10 bases between them. This CDR3 has 12 residues. CDR1 MNHNY and CDR2 SVGAGI come from the germline V gene (reference sequence). The CDR3 DNA follows: TGTGCCAGCAGTACCAGTCTCGATGAGCAGTTCTTC. Protein: CASSTSLDEQFF.

This chain uses TRBV4-1 with TRBJ2-1; possible D gene TRBD1, 5 bases. This CDR3 comprises 15 residues. The germline gives CDR1 MGHRA, CDR2 YSYEKL. The V and J ends lost 1 base and 1 base respectively, with 8 bases between them. The CDR3 region is CASSQAQGSYNEQFF. Here the CDR3 DNA reads TGCGCCAGCAGCCAAGCTCAGGGTTCCTACAATGAGCAGTTCTTC.

The chain has TRBV28 and TRBJ2-3; 9 bases are shared with TRBD1. The J segment lost 5 bases and the V segment lost 4 bases, leaving 10 bases of the junction unmatched. The CDR3 extends over 16 amino acids. Germline V gives CDR1 MDHEN, CDR2 SYDVKM. CDR3 amino acids: CASSSRDRDLVDTQYF. CDR3 DNA sequence: TGTGCCAGCAGTTCCCGGGACAGGGATTTGGTAGATACGCAGTATTTT.

The chain couples TRBV25-1 to TRBJ1-5; D is perhaps TRBD1 (6 bases). Germline V CDR1 and CDR2: MGHDK, SYGVNS. This CDR3 comprises 14 residues. With 7 bases removed from V and 3 bases from J, the gap between germline ends came to 13 bases. The CDR3 loop is CASTPTGTNQPQHF. CDR3 in DNA: TGTGCCAGCACCCCCACAGGGACCAATCAGCCCCAGCATTTT.

This sequence joins TRBV6-6 and TRBJ1-2, with 7 bases aligning to TRBD1. The J segment lost 4 bases and the V segment lost 6 bases, leaving 5 bases of the junction unmatched. From germline, CDR1 is MNHNY and CDR2 SVGAGI (reference sequence). CDR3 length: 13 residues. The CDR3 here is CASSPRGSYGYTF. In DNA form, the CDR3 reads TGTGCCAGCAGCCCCAGGGGGTCCTATGGCTACACCTTC.

The rearrangement joins TRBV7-8 to TRBJ2-7; possible D gene TRBD1, 6 bases. The CDR3 contains 12 residues. CDR1 is SGHVS and CDR2 is FQNEAQ in the germline V gene. Trimming stripped 8 bases from V and 6 bases from J, with 14 bases between. The CDR3 protein is CASVSQGSEQYF. As DNA, the CDR3 is TGTGCCAGCGTCTCTCAGGGGAGCGAGCAGTACTTC.

This sequence joins TRBV6-5 and TRBJ2-7; D is unclear. Deletions cut 4 bases from V and 5 bases from J, with 6 bases between. The germline gives CDR1 MNHEY, CDR2 SVGAGI. The CDR3 spans 11 residues. As DNA, the CDR3 is TGTGCCAGCAGTTCTCCTAACGAGCAGTACTTC. Protein product: CASSSPNEQYF.

V usage is TRBV2 and J usage is TRBJ2-3; TRBD2 aligns across 7 bases. Germline CDR1 SNHLY, CDR2 FYNNEI. With 2 bases clipped from V and 2 bases from J, the junction kept 1 base outside the gene matches. This CDR3 region has 14 residues. The CDR3 nucleotides read TGTGCCAGCAGTGAACTAGCGGCCACAGATACGCAGTATTTT. It translates to CASSELAATDTQYF.

This clone came up once. The rearrangement uses TRBV9 and TRBJ2-2; 9 bases match TRBD2. The CDR3 is 17 amino acids. Per germline, CDR1 SGDLS and CDR2 YYNGEE. V shed 4 bases and J 8 bases; nucleotides not matched to a gene: 15. DNA for the CDR3: TGTGCCAGCAGCCCCCAGACTAGCGGCCCCGGAGGGGGGGAGCTGTTTTTT. This sequence encodes CASSPQTSGPGGGELFF.

The chain links TRBV6-6 to TRBJ1-3; the match to TRBD1 covers 7 bases. With V trimmed by 2 bases and J by 4 bases, 8 bases remained unmatched. This CDR3 has 16 amino acids. The germline gives CDR1 MNHNY, CDR2 SVGAGI (reference sequence). The CDR3 coding sequence is TGTGCCAGCAGTTACGGGGCCAGGGGGTCCGGAAACACCATATATTTT. Its protein is CASSYGARGSGNTIYF.

This rearrangement joins TRBV10-3 to TRBJ1-1; D may be TRBD1 (5 bases). This CDR3 contains 15 residues. V lost 0 bases and J 1 base, leaving 9 bases between the germline ends. Germline-derived CDR1 and CDR2 are ENHRY and SYGVKD. The CDR3 here is CAISESGRENTEAFF. The CDR3 DNA sequence: TGTGCCATCAGTGAGTCGGGCAGGGAGAACACTGAAGCTTTCTTT.

The rearrangement joins TRBV29-1 to TRBJ2-1, with 9 positions matching TRBD2. The CDR3 is 14 amino acids. Germline V lookup: CDR1 SQVTM, CDR2 ANQGSEA. J lost 6 bases, V lost 6 bases, and 9 bases had no gene match. CDR3 DNA sequence: TGCAGCGTGCTGGTGTCTAGCGGGGTCAATGAGCAGTTCTTC. Translated: CSVLVSSGVNEQFF.